Listed below are T cell receptor beta chains from one sample, sequenced in a study of shared clonotypes between healthy human individuals. Assay used: immunoSEQ multiplex PCR; TCRdb lists only in-frame clones, some missing. The sample has 300,000 to 400,000 clones, approximately 79% seen once. The material sequenced was memory CD4+ T cells sorted from blood. The receptor source for this set is a man younger than 45 in good health. CDR3s leave out the opening cysteine and the closing phenylalanine or tryptophan.

v_gene	j_gene	CDR3aa
TRBV11-2	TRBJ2-5	ASSLGDPLQTQY
TRBV9	TRBJ1-1	ASSVGQGDTEAF
TRBV29-1	TRBJ1-1	SVEGGGRKMNTEAF
TRBV4-3	TRBJ2-7	ASSPNPGGPFEQY
TRBV2	TRBJ1-1	ASRNQEGNTEAF
TRBV7-2	TRBJ2-6	ASSLAVGNLRANVLT
TRBV6-1	TRBJ1-5	ASSETGWSQPQH
TRBV6-1	TRBJ2-1	AEGRGLNEQF
TRBV7-9	TRBJ2-1	ASSLSSSVPYNEQF
TRBV5-1	TRBJ2-3	ASSLEQPTDTQY
TRBV5-5	TRBJ1-4	ASSRAIGGVAEKLF
TRBV7-2	TRBJ2-1	ASSLSRVDEQF
TRBV7-2	TRBJ1-1	ASSLNIETEAF
TRBV7-8	TRBJ2-5	ASSAGTSGNGETQY
TRBV5-8	TRBJ2-7	ASSLTPVGGYSYEQY
TRBV5-1	TRBJ1-4	ASSSGGSQGEKLF
TRBV11-3	TRBJ2-1	ASSLALAGGRGEQF
TRBV2	TRBJ2-7	ASSEPSGGGTEQY
TRBV5-1	TRBJ2-1	ASSFTSGGYNEQF
TRBV6-5	TRBJ1-3	ASSLQLSGNTIY
TRBV7-8	TRBJ2-7	ASRQRDTDYEQY
TRBV11-1	TRBJ2-7	ASSRARTVSEQY
TRBV15	TRBJ1-4	ATSLARRGKLF
TRBV11-1	TRBJ2-2	ASSQGKTYTGELF
TRBV29-1	TRBJ2-3	NGLAGGTDTQY
TRBV6-9	TRBJ2-1	ASSYGETSGSGYNEQF
TRBV7-3	TRBJ1-1	ASSQTANTEAF
TRBV18	TRBJ1-1	ASSPPGTGGEGAF
TRBV6-6	TRBJ1-2	ASSYRRTGFYGYT
TRBV5-5	TRBJ2-7	ASSPLGQSYEQY
TRBV5-4	TRBJ2-1	ASSPRIAGEYEQF
TRBV28	TRBJ2-1	ASSLSQVFTSYNEQF
TRBV2	TRBJ2-3	ASSTWIYTDTQY
TRBV30	TRBJ2-3	ASPRGSASTDTQY